This T cell receptor (beta chain) was sequenced in a study of cytomegalovirus exposure and HLA in healthy donors. PCR primers comprised 60 Vbeta and 13 Jbeta primers. The protocol was immunoSEQ multiplex PCR, while the TCRdb copy is restricted to in-frame clones and leaves out a portion. The sample has 100,000 to 150,000 clones, 15% to 20% seen once; the top ten hold 2.9%. Germline V gene lookup returns CDR1 SGHRS and CDR2 YFSETQ. V lost 0 bases and J lost 4, with 14 bases in between. The CDR3 length is 16 residues. Source material: PBMCs. The chain has TRBV5-1 and TRBJ1-5; no firm D call. The sequence came from a female donor in good health and CMV-seropositive. Written as DNA, the CDR3 is TGCGCCAGCAGCTTGGATCCGGTATCTGCGAATCAGCCCCAGCATTTT. Translation: CASSLDPVSANQPQHF.